These 10 T cell receptor beta chains share one sample of origin, sequenced in a study of cytomegalovirus exposure and HLA in healthy donors. It was with 60 Vbeta and 13 Jbeta primers that the PCR ran. Data came from immunoSEQ multiplex PCR; TCRdb stores just in-frame clones and leaves some out. The table includes under 85,000 clones, 79% detected once. Sequencing was done on a sample of PBMCs. These TCRs come from a woman in her forties in good health and CMV-seropositive.

This chain joins TRBV11-2 and TRBJ2-3; TRBD1 aligns across 11 bases. Looked up from germline, CDR1 is SGHAT and CDR2 is FQNNGV. Unmatched junction bases numbered 6, after V lost 5 bases and J lost 2 bases. The CDR3 length is 16 residues. For the CDR3, the DNA is TGTGCCAGCAGCCGGACAGGGGGCAGTTCCACAGATACGCAGTATTTT. This sequence encodes CASSRTGGSSTDTQYF.

This clone was seen once. The chain combines TRBV29-1 with TRBJ2-1, with unresolved D. Trimming left V 5 bases short and J 12 bases short, with 11 bases between. Per germline, CDR1 SQVTM and CDR2 ANQGSEA. This CDR3 is 10 amino acids long. The CDR3 region is CSVSVSSQFF. In DNA, the CDR3 is TGCAGCGTTAGTGTCAGTTCGCAGTTCTTC.

This chain connects TRBV19 to TRBJ2-1; tentative D call: TRBD2 (5 bases). Per germline, CDR1 LNHDA and CDR2 SQIVND (reference sequence). Trimming left V 11 bases short and J 9 bases short, with 17 bases between. The CDR3 spans 12 residues. The CDR3 spells CAAQISGGEQFF. CDR3 nucleotides: TGTGCCGCGCAGATATCTGGAGGTGAGCAGTTCTTC.

The V gene is TRBV28, the J gene TRBJ1-2; unclear D gene. The CDR3 spans 11 residues. The germline CDR1 and CDR2 sequences are MDHEN and SYDVKM. V lost 4 bases to trimming and J lost 4 bases, with 4 bases between them. The CDR3 DNA is TGTGCCAGCAGTTCAGGCTATGGCTACACCTTC. It codes for CASSSGYGYTF.

This clone was counted once. V usage is TRBV13 and J usage is TRBJ2-7; 7 nucleotides agree with TRBD1. This CDR3 is built from 15 residues. Germline CDR1 is PRHDT and CDR2 is FYEKMQ (reference sequence). Trimming removed 2 bases from V and 2 bases from J; junction bases left unmatched: 6. CDR3 DNA: TGTGCCAGCAGCTTAAGACAGGGCAACACCTACGAGCAGTACTTC. Translating it yields CASSLRQGNTYEQYF.

The rearrangement uses TRBV5-1 and TRBJ1-3; D remains ambiguous. The germline V gene has CDR1 SGHRS and CDR2 YFSETQ. The CDR3 contains 17 residues. Trimming removed 4 bases from V and 0 bases from J, with 17 bases in between. CDR3 nucleotide sequence: TGCGCCAGCAGCCCCCTGGGCCCCCCCGCCTCTGGAAACACCATATATTTT. It codes for CASSPLGPPASGNTIYF.

The genes are TRBV21-1 and TRBJ2-7; the DNA was not used to check the table's D call, TRBD1. TRBV21-1 is a pseudogene. The CDR3 is 16 residues long. CDR3 protein: CASIPGCQVNSYEQYF. CDR3 DNA: TGTGCCAGCATCCCAGGGTGCCAGGTCAACTCCTACGAGCAGTACTTC.

In its sample, this clone was seen a few times. The chain uses TRBV6-1 and TRBJ1-4; D remains ambiguous. V was pared by 2 bases and J by 3 bases, with 4 bases between. Germline assignment: CDR1 MNHNS and CDR2 SASEGT. This CDR3 spans 13 amino acids. CDR3 sequence (DNA): TGTGCCAGCAGTGAAACGGCTAATGAAAAACTGTTTTTT. Translation: CASSETANEKLFF.

The CDR3 DNA is TGTGCCTGGATGGGGACTGGGGACTATGGCTACACCTTC. It is translated as CAWMGTGDYGYTF. The rearrangement links TRBV30 to TRBJ1-2; possible D gene TRBD1, 5 bases. Trimming took 4 bases from V and 3 from J, leaving 12 bases between them. Germline-derived CDR1 and CDR2 are GTSNPN and SVGIG (reference sequence). The CDR3 contains 13 residues.

The V gene is TRBV4-2, the J gene TRBJ1-1; 8 bases agree with TRBD1. This CDR3 comprises 16 residues. Germline V gene data show CDR1 as LGHNA and CDR2 as YNFKEQ. Trimming cost V 0 bases and J 6 bases; bases outside gene matches: 9. For the CDR3, the DNA is TGTGCCAGCAGCCAAGATACCGGGACAGGAAGTGCTGAAGCTTTCTTT. Amino acids: CASSQDTGTGSAEAFF.